This T cell receptor beta chain stems from a study of blood T cell repertoires in COVID-19. Whole-study context: PBMCs, B-cell-depleted T cells, or T cells provided the cDNA or gDNA that made up the material.

V lost 6 bases to trimming and J lost 10 bases; unmatched junction nucleotides: 7. In germline, CDR1 is MNHEY, CDR2 SVGAGI. This CDR3 region has 12 residues. In the authors' methods: Cell counts per sample came from amplifying reference gene primers. Using immunoSEQ multiplex PCR, the repertoire was profiled, and TCRdb retains in-frame clones only, with some absent. D and trimming were read from the DNA, whereas the V and J calls and clone size are those reported in that table. The sample carries roughly 120,000 clones, 75% to 90% recorded once. This sequence originates from a woman between 40 and 50 years old with acute or convalescent COVID-19. Sequencing was carried out using peripheral blood. This chain joins TRBV6-5 and TRBJ1-2, with 8 bases fitting TRBD1. The chain's CDR3 is CASSRGQGTYTF. DNA of the CDR3: TGTGCCAGCAGCCGAGGACAGGGAACCTACACCTTC.